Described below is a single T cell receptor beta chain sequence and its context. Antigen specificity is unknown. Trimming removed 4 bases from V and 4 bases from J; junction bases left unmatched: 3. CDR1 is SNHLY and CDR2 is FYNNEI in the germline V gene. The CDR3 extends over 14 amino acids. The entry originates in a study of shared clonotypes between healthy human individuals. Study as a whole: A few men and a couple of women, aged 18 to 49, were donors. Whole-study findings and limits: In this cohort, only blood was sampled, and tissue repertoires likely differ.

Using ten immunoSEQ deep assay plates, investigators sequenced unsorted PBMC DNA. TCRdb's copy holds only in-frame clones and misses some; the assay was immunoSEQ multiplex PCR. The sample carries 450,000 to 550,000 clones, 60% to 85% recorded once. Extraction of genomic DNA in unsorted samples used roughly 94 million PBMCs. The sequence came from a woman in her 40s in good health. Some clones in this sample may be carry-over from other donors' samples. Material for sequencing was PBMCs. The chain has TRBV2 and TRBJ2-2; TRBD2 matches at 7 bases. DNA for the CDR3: TGTGCCAGCAGTGGCGGGAGCGTCACCGGGGAGCTGTTTTTT. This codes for CASSGGSVTGELFF.